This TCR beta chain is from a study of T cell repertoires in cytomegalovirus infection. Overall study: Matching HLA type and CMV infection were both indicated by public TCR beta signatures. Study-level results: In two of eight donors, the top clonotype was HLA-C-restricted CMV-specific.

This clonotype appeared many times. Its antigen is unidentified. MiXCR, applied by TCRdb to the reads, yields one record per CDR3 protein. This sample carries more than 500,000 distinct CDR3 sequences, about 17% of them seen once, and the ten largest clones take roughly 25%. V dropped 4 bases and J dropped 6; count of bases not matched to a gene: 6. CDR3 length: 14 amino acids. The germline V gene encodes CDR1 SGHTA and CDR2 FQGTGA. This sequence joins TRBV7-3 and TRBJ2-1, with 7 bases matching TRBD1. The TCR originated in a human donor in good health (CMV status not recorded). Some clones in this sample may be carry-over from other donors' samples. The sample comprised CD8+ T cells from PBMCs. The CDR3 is CASSSRDSFNEQFF. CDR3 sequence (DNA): TGTGCCAGCAGCTCCCGGGACAGCTTCAATGAGCAGTTCTTC.